The T cell receptor (beta chain) under discussion was sequenced for a study of long-term antiretroviral therapy in people with HIV. The study, taken as a whole, reports: Post-ART, diversity grew, though it stayed under transplant donor control levels. Spans of CDR3 length were tighter for HIV repertoires than for controls. Those clones which expanded before ART made up the dominant part of the repertoire at all time points.

V dropped 1 base and J dropped 5; count of bases not matched to a gene: 4. Germline values: CDR1 PRHDT, CDR2 FYEKMQ (reference sequence). The CDR3 spans 15 residues. Samples were assayed with immunoSEQ v3.0 at survey level. The method was immunoSEQ multiplex PCR; TCRdb's version includes in-frame clones alone and lacks a portion of them. The table lists about 35,000 clones, less than 90% of them singletons. With regard to this clone: What it recognizes is unknown.

Cryopreserved PBMC numbered roughly 0.9-11 million per sample before DNA extraction. The rearrangement links TRBV13 to TRBJ2-1, with 8 bases matching TRBD2. The clonotype originates from a man between 18 and 35 years old with HIV. Here the sequenced sample was unsorted PBMCs, taken 1 year after starting antiretroviral therapy. The CDR3 sequence is CASSLASGPHNEQFF. The CDR3 DNA reads as TGTGCCAGCAGCTTAGCTAGCGGGCCGCACAATGAGCAGTTCTTC.